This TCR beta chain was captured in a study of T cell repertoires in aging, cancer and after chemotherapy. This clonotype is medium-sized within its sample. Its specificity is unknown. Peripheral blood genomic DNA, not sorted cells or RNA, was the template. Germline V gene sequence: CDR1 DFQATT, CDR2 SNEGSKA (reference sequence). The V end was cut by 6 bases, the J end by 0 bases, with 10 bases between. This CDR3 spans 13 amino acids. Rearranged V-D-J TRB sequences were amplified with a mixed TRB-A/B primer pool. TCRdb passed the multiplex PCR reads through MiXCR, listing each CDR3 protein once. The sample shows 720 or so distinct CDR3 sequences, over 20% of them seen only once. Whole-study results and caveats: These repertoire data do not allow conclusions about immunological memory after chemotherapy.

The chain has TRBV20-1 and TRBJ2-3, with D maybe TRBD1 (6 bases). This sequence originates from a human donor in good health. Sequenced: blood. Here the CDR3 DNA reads TGCAGTGCCGGGACAAGGAGCACAGATACGCAGTATTTT. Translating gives CSAGTRSTDTQYF.